These 4 T cell receptor beta chains were all obtained from the same sample, sequenced in a study of molecular identifiers for immune sequencing clone quantification. Each CDR3 protein is one row after TCRdb ran MiXCR on the PCR reads. The data show 80,000 to 130,000 distinct CDR3 sequences, over 30% seen once. Sequenced input: naive CD8+ T cells from blood, with Jurkat cell RNA spiked in. Subset noted: FACS-sorted CD8+CD4-CCR7+CD45RA+ naive T cells. The source is a human donor in good health. Some libraries in this study had Jurkat cell RNA spiked in.

Comment on this clonotype: As the CDR3 is not closed by the conserved phenylalanine or tryptophan, this likely results from a read error. The chain carries TRBV3-1 and TRBJ2-3; D may match TRBD1 or TRBD2 (5 bases each). The germline V and J ends were trimmed by 4 bases and 5 bases, with 16 bases remaining between them. The CDR3 runs to 15 residues. The germline V gene has CDR1 LGHDT and CDR2 YNNKEL (reference sequence). The CDR3 spells CASSLSGTRVDTQYL. The CDR3 nucleotides read TGTGCCAGCAGCCTATCCGGGACCCGGGTAGATACGCAGTATCTT.

This clonotype has at least ten counts. V gene TRBV28 combines with J gene TRBJ1-5; the match to TRBD1 covers 7 bases. This CDR3 is 13 amino acids long. The V gene's germline CDR1 is MDHEN and CDR2 SYDVKM. V shed 6 bases, J shed 6 bases, and the junction held 5 bases outside the gene matches. CDR3 nucleotide sequence: TGTGCCAGCAGCCAAGGGGGCCTTCAGCCCCAGCATTTT. Protein product: CASSQGGLQPQHF.

This clonotype has more than one count but fewer than ten. The genes are TRBV29-1 and TRBJ2-1; 7 nucleotides align to TRBD1. The CDR3 covers 13 residues. The trim removed 2 bases at V and 8 bases at J, leaving 6 bases unmatched. Germline CDR1 is SQVTM and CDR2 is ANQGSEA. CDR3: CSVEPTGPHEQFF. CDR3 DNA sequence: TGCAGCGTTGAACCGACAGGGCCCCATGAGCAGTTCTTC.

This clonotype occurred once. The chain joins TRBV5-8 to TRBJ2-7; tentatively, D is TRBD2 (6 bases). Trimming took off 0 bases at V and 0 bases at J, with 10 bases between the two ends. Germline-derived CDR1 and CDR2 are SGHTS and YDEGEE. There are 15 residues in the CDR3. The CDR3 coding sequence is TGTGCCAGCAGCTTGGAAGCGGGCCTCTCCTACGAGCAGTACTTC. Its translation is CASSLEAGLSYEQYF.